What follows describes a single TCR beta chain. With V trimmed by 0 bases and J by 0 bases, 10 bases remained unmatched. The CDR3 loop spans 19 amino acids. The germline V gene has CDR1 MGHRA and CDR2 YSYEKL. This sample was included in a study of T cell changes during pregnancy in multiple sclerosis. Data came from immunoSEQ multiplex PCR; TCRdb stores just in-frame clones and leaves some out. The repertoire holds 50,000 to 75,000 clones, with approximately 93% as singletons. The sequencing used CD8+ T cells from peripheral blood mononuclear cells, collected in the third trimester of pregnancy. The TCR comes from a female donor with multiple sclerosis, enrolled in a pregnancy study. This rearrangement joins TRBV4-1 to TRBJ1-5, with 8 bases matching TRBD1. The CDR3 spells CASSQESVGQGYSNQPQHF. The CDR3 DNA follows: TGCGCCAGCAGCCAAGAAAGTGTCGGACAGGGCTATAGCAATCAGCCCCAGCATTTT.